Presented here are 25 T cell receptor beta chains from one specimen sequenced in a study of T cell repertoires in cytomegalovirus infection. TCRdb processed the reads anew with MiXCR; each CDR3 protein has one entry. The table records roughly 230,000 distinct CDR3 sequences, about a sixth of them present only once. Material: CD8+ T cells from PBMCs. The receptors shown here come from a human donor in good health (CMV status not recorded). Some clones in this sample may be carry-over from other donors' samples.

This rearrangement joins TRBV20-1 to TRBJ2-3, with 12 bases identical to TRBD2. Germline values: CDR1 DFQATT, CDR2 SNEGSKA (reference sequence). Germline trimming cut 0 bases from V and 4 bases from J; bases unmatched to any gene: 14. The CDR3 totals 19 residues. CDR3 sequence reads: CSARDTSQSGTSGSDTQYF. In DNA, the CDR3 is TGCAGTGCTAGAGATACATCCCAAAGTGGGACTAGCGGGTCAGATACGCAGTATTTT.

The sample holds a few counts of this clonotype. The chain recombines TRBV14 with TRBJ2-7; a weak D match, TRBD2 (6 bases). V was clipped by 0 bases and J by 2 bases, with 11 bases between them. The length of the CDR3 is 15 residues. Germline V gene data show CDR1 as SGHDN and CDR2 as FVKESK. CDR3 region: CASSQERRGPYEQYF. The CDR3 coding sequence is TGTGCCAGCAGCCAAGAACGGCGGGGACCCTACGAGCAGTACTTC.

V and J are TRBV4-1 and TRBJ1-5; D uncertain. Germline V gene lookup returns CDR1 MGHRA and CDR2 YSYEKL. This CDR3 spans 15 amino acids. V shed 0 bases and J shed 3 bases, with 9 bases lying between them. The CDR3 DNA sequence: TGCGCCAGCAGCCAAGACTGGCAGGCCAATCAGCCCCAGCATTTT. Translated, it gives CASSQDWQANQPQHF.

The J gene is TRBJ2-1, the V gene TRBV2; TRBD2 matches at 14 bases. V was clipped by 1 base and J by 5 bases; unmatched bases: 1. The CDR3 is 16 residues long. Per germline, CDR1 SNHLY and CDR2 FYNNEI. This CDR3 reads CASSEVGLAGDNEQFF. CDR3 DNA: TGTGCCAGCAGTGAAGTGGGACTAGCGGGGGACAATGAGCAGTTCTTC.

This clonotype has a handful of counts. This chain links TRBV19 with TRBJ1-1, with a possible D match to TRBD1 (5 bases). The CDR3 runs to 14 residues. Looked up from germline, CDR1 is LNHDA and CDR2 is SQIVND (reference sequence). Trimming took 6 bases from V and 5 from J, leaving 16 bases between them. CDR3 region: CASRETDGGTEAFF. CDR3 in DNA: TGTGCCAGTAGGGAGACTGATGGGGGAACTGAAGCTTTCTTT. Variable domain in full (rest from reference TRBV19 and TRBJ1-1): DGGITQSPKYLFRKEGQNVTLSCEQNLNHDAMYWYRQDPGQGLRLIYYSQIVNDFQKGDIAEGYSVSREKKESFPLTVTSAQKNPTAFYLCASRETDGGTEAFFGQGTRLTVV.

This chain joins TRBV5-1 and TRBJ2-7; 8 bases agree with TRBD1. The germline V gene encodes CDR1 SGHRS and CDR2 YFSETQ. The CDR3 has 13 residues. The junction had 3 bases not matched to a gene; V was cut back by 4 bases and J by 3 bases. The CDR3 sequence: CASSTGGFYEQYF. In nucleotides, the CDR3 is TGCGCCAGCAGCACAGGGGGGTTCTACGAGCAGTACTTC.

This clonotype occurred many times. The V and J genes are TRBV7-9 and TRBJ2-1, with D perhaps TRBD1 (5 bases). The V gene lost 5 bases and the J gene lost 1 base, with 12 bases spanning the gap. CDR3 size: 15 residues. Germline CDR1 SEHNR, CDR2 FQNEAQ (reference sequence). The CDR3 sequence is CASSDPDSSYNEQFF. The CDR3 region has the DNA TGTGCCAGCAGCGACCCCGACAGTTCCTACAATGAGCAGTTCTTC.

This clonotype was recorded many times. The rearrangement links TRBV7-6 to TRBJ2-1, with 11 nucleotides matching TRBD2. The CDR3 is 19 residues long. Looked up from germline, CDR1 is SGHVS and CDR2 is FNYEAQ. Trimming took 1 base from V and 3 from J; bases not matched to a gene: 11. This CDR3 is CASSLGKASGGTYYNEQFF. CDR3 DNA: TGTGCCAGCAGCTTAGGAAAGGCTAGCGGGGGGACCTACTACAATGAGCAGTTCTTC.

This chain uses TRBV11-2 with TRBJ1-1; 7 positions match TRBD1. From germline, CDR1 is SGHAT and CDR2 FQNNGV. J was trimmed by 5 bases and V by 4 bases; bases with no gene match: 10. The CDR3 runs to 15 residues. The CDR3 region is CASSSYRQGQTEAFF. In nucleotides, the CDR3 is TGTGCCAGCAGCTCTTACAGACAGGGCCAGACTGAAGCTTTCTTT. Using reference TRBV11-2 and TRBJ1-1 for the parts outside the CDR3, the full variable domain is EAGVAQSPRYKIIEKRQSVAFWCNPISGHATLYWYQQILGQGPKLLIQFQNNGVVDDSQLPKDRFSAERLKGVDSTLKIQPAKLEDSAVYLCASSSYRQGQTEAFFGQGTRLTVV.

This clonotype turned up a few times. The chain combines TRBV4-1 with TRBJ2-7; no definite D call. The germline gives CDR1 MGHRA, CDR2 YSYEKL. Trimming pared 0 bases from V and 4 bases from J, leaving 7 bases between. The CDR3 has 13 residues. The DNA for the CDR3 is TGCGCCAGCAGCCAAGAATTCGGGTACGAGCAGTACTTC. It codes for CASSQEFGYEQYF.

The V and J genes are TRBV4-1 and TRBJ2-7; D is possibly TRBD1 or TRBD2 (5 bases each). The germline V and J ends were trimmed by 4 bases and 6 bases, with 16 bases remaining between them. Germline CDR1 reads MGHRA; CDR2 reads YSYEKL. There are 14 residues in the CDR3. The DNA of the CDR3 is TGCGCCAGCAGCCTGGGGACCGCCGGACGCGAGCAGTACTTC. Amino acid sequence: CASSLGTAGREQYF.

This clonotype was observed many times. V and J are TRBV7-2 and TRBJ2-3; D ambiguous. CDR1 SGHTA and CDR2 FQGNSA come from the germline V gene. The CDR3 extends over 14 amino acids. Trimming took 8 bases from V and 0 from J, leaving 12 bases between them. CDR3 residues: CASGNVISTDTQYF. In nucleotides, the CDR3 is TGTGCCAGCGGAAACGTTATAAGCACAGATACGCAGTATTTT.

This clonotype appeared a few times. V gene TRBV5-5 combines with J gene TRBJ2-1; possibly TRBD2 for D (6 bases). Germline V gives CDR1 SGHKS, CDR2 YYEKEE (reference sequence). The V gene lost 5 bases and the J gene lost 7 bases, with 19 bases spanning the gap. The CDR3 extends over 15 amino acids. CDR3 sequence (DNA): TGTGCCAGCAGTGGGGACTTTCCATCGCCGAATGAGCAGTTCTTC. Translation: CASSGDFPSPNEQFF.

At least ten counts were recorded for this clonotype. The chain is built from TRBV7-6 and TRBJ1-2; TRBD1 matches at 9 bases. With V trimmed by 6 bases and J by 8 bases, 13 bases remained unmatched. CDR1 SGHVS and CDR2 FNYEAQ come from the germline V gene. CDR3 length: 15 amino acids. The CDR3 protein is CASSEQGARLLGYTF. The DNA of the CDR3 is TGTGCCAGCAGTGAACAGGGGGCGCGGCTCTTAGGCTACACCTTC.

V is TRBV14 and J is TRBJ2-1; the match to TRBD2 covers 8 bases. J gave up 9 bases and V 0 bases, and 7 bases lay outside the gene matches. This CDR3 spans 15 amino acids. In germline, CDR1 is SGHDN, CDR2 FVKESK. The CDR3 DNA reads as TGTGCCAGCAGCCAAGAGAAGCGGGGGCGTGTTGAGCAGTTCTTC. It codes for CASSQEKRGRVEQFF.

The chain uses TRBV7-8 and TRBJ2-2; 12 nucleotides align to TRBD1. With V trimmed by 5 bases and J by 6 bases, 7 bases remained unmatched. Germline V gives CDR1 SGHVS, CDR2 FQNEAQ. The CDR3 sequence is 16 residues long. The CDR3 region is CASSPPRDRGPGELFF. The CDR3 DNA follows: TGTGCCAGCAGCCCCCCCCGGGACAGGGGGCCCGGGGAGCTGTTTTTT.

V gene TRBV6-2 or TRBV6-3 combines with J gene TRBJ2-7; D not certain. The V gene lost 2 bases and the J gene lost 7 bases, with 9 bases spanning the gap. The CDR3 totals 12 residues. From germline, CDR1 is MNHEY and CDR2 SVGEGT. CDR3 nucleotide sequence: TGTGCCAGCAGTTACGGATCTCGGGAGCAGTACTTC. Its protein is CASSYGSREQYF.

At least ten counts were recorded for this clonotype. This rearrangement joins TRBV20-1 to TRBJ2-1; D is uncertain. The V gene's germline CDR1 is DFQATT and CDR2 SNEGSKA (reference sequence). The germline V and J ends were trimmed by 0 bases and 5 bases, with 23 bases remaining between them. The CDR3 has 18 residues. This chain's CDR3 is CSARDLFRVSRPNNEQFF. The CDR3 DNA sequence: TGCAGTGCTAGAGATCTCTTCCGCGTGTCCAGGCCTAACAATGAGCAGTTCTTC.

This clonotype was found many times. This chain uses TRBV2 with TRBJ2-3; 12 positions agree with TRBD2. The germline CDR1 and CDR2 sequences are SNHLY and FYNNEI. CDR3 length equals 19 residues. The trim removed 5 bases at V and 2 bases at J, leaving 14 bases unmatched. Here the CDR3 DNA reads TGTGCCAGCAGTACGCCTAGCGGGGGGGGCCTCGGATTCACAGATACGCAGTATTTT. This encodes CASSTPSGGGLGFTDTQYF.

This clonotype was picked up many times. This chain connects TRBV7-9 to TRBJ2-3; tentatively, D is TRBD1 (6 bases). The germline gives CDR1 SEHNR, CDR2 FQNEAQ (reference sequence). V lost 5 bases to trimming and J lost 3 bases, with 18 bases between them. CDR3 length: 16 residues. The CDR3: CASSGWTAPQTDTQYF. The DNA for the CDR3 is TGTGCCAGCAGCGGTTGGACAGCCCCGCAAACAGATACGCAGTATTTT.

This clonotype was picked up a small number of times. The CDR3 nucleotides are TGTGCCAGCAGTTTCTCCTTAAATCGGGGGAGCTATGGCTACACCTTC. Its translation is CASSFSLNRGSYGYTF. The chain is built from TRBV6-5 and TRBJ1-2; tentative D call: TRBD1 (5 bases). Trimming cost V 4 bases and J 4 bases, with 19 bases left between them. The CDR3 is 16 amino acids. Germline-derived CDR1 and CDR2 are MNHEY and SVGAGI.

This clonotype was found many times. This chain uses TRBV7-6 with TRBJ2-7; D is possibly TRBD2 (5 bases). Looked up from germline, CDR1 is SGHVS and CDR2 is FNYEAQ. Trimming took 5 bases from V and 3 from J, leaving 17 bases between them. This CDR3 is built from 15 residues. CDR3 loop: CASSAGSAPGYEQYF. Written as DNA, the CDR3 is TGTGCCAGCAGCGCGGGTTCTGCCCCCGGCTACGAGCAGTACTTC. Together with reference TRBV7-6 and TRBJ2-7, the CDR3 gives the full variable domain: GAGVSQSPRYKVTKRGQDVALRCDPISGHVSLYWYRQALGQGPEFLTYFNYEAQQDKSGLPNDRFSAERPEGSISTLTIQRTEQRDSAMYRCASSAGSAPGYEQYFGPGTRLTVT.

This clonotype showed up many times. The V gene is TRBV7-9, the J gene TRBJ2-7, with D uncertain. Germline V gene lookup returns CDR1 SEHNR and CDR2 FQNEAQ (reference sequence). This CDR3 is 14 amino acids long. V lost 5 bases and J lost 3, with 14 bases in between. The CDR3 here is CASSPEDRLYEQYF. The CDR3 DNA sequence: TGTGCCAGCAGCCCGGAAGACCGGCTCTACGAGCAGTACTTC. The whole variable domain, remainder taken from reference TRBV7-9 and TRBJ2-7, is DTGVSQNPRHKITKRGQNVTFRCDPISEHNRLYWYRQTLGQGPEFLTYFQNEAQLEKSRLLSDRFSAERPKGSFSTLEIQRTEQGDSAMYLCASSPEDRLYEQYFGPGTRLTVT.

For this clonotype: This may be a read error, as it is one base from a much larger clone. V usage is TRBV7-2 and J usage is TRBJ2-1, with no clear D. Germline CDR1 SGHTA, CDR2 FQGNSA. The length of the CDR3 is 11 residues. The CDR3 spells CASSLDNELFF. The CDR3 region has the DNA TGTGCCAGCAGCTTAGACAATGAGCTGTTCTTC.

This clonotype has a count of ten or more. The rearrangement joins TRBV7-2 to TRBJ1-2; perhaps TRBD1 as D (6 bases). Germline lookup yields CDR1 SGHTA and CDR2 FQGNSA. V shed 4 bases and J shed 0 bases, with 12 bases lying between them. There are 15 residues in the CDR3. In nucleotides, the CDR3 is TGTGCCAGCAGCTACCGGACAGAAACTAACTATGGCTACACCTTC. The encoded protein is CASSYRTETNYGYTF.